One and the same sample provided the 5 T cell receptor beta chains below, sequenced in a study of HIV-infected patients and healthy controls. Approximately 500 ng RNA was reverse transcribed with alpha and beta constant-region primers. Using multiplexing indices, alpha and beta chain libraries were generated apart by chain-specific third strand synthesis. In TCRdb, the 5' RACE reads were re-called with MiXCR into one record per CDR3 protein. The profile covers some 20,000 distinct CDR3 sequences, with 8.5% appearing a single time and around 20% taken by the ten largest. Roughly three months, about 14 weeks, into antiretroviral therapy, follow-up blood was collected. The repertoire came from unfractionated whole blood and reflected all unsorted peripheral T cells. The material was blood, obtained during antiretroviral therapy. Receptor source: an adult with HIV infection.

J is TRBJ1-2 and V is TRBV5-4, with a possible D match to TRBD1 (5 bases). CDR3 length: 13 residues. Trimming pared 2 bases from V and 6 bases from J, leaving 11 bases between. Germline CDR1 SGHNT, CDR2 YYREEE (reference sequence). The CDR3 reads CASSFQGDNGYTF. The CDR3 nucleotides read TGTGCCAGCAGCTTCCAGGGTGATAATGGCTACACCTTC.

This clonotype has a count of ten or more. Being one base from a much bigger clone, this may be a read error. CDR3 coding DNA: TGTGCCAGTAGTATACAGGGGGGCACTGAAGCTTTCTTT. Protein: CASSIQGGTEAFF. V and J are TRBV19 and TRBJ1-1; 7 nucleotides match TRBD1. Per the germline V gene, CDR1 is LNHDA and CDR2 is SQIVND (reference sequence). This CDR3 contains 13 residues. Trimming removed 2 bases from V and 4 bases from J; junction bases left unmatched: 1.

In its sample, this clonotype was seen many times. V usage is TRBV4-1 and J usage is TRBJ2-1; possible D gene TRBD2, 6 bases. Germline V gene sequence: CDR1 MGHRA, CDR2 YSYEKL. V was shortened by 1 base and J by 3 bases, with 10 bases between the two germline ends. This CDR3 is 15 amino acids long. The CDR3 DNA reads TGCGCCAGCAGCCAAGTTACCGGGAGCTACAATGAGCAGTTCTTC. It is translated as CASSQVTGSYNEQFF.

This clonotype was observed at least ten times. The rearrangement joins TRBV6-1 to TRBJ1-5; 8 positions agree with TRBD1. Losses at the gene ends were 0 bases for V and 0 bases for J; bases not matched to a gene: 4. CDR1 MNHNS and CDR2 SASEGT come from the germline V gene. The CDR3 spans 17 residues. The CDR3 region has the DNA TGTGCCAGCAGTGAAGCGGGGACAGGATATAGCAATCAGCCCCAGCATTTT. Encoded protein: CASSEAGTGYSNQPQHF.

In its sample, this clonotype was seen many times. The CDR3 DNA reads TGTGCCAGCAGCTTGGGGCAGGGATATAGCAATCAGCCCCAGCATTTT. Translated: CASSLGQGYSNQPQHF. The gene calls are TRBV7-9 and TRBJ1-5, with D perhaps TRBD1 (5 bases). V dropped 3 bases and J dropped 0 bases, with 12 bases sitting between them. The length of the CDR3 is 16 residues. The germline V gene has CDR1 SEHNR and CDR2 FQNEAQ (reference sequence).